A selection of T cell receptor beta chains follows, all from one sample in a study of blood T cells in healthy people across ages. TCRdb analysed the 5' RACE reads with MiXCR anew, one entry per CDR3 protein. The sample includes fewer than 750,000 distinct CDR3 sequences, approximately 52% of them seen just once. Material: blood. The source is a woman of 80 years or more in good health. The CDR3 runs from the conserved cysteine through the conserved F or W. The D gene is left open where the match is weak. Only part of the rows carry a size: once, few, many, or a class if the clone is expanded.

j_call d_call clone_size cdr3_length v_call cdr3_aa cdr3_nt
TRBJ2-1 TRBD1 . 14 TRBV24-1 CATSSKDRYNEQFF TGTGCCACCAGTTCGAAGGACAGGTACAATGAGCAGTTCTTC
TRBJ1-5 . . 15 TRBV15 CASSRDQGSNQPQHF TGTGCCTCCAGCAGAGACCAGGGTAGCAATCAGCCCCAGCATTTT
TRBJ2-7 . . 16 TRBV5-1 CASSLLSSSSYNEQYF TGCGCCAGCAGCTTATTGAGCTCAAGCTCCTACAATGAGCAGTACTTC
TRBJ1-4 . few 18 TRBV7-9 CASSLGSRQYEKWGKLFF TGTGCCAGCAGCTTAGGAAGTCGGCAGTACGAGAAGTGGGGAAAACTGTTTTTT
TRBJ2-1 TRBD1 . 16 TRBV25-1 CASSKGQGANYNEQFF TGTGCCAGCAGTAAAGGACAGGGGGCAAACTACAATGAGCAGTTCTTC
TRBJ2-7 TRBD2 . 16 TRBV12-3/TRBV12-4 CASSFTSAGGKYEQYF TGTGCCAGCAGTTTTACATCCGCGGGAGGAAAATACGAGCAGTACTTC
TRBJ2-3 TRBD2 few 14 TRBV20-1 CSARTSGITDTQYF TGCAGTGCTAGAACTAGCGGGATCACAGATACGCAGTATTTT
TRBJ2-1 . few 13 TRBV28 CASSVPPGATQFF TGTGCCAGCAGTGTACCCCCGGGGGCAACTCAGTTCTTC
TRBJ1-1 TRBD1 many 16 TRBV20-1 CSARDRRTGGYTEAFF TGCAGTGCTAGAGATCGAAGGACAGGGGGGTACACTGAAGCTTTCTTT
TRBJ2-7 . . 17 TRBV25-1 CASSKTNSGRKPYEQYF TGTGCCAGCAGCAAAACTAACAGCGGAAGAAAACCTTACGAGCAGTACTTC
TRBJ1-1 . . 15 TRBV5-1 CASSLGGLRNTEAFF TGCGCCAGCAGCCTCGGAGGGCTGAGGAACACTGAAGCTTTCTTT
TRBJ2-2 . once 16 TRBV5-1 CASSLVALGYTGELFF TGCGCCAGCAGCTTGGTGGCGCTAGGATACACCGGGGAGCTGTTTTTT
TRBJ2-1 TRBD2 few 15 TRBV13 CASSLDGTSFNEQFF TGTGCCAGCAGCCTCGACGGGACTAGCTTTAATGAGCAGTTCTTC
TRBJ2-6 . many 16 TRBV20-1 CSARDAGNSGANVLTF TGCAGTGCTAGAGATGCGGGAAACTCTGGGGCCAACGTCCTGACTTTC
TRBJ2-7 . many 14 TRBV27 CASGPTTTALEQYF TGTGCCAGCGGCCCCACTACTACCGCCCTTGAGCAGTACTTC
TRBJ2-5 . . 13 TRBV25-1 CASSDASTETQYF TGTGCCAGCAGTGACGCTTCTACTGAGACCCAGTACTTC
TRBJ2-4 . many 14 TRBV12-3/TRBV12-4 CASSLAGRGDIQYF TGTGCCAGCAGTTTAGCCGGTCGGGGTGACATTCAGTACTTC
TRBJ2-3 TRBD1 once 16 TRBV7-2 CASSIGTGGTRGTQYF TGTGCCAGCAGCATAGGGACAGGGGGGACCAGAGGTACGCAGTATTTT
TRBJ1-2 . . 12 TRBV7-9 CASSSREGGYTF TGTGCCAGCAGCTCCCGGGAGGGGGGCTACACCTTC
TRBJ2-7 . many 16 TRBV7-2 CASSLDSGPPATQQYF TGTGCCAGCAGCTTAGACTCAGGACCCCCCGCTACGCAGCAGTACTTC
TRBJ2-1 . . 13 TRBV15 CATSRAEGNEQFF TGTGCCACCAGCAGAGCCGAAGGCAATGAGCAGTTCTTC
TRBJ2-3 TRBD1 . 17 TRBV12-3/TRBV12-4 CASSLKGTGTSTDTQYF TGTGCCAGCAGTCTAAAAGGGACAGGGACTAGCACAGATACGCAGTATTTT
TRBJ2-3 . few 17 TRBV6-5 CASSYASPGLRADTQYF TGTGCCAGCAGTTATGCCTCTCCGGGACTCCGGGCAGATACGCAGTATTTT
TRBJ2-6 TRBD1 few 16 TRBV4-2 CASSQEQGSGANVLTF TGTGCCAGCAGCCAAGAACAGGGGTCTGGGGCCAACGTCCTGACTTTC
TRBJ1-6 TRBD1 . 15 TRBV13 CASGRQGTYNSPLHF TGTGCCAGCGGACGACAGGGGACCTATAATTCACCCCTCCACTTT
TRBJ2-5 . . 13 TRBV6-5 CATGRTAQETQYF TGTGCCACTGGGCGGACAGCCCAAGAGACCCAGTACTTC